Listed below are T cell receptor beta chains from one sample, sequenced in a study of Tregs in tolerant kidney transplant recipients. Some clones are missing from TCRdb's copy, which holds only in-frame ones; the method was immunoSEQ multiplex PCR. The table has about 90,000 clones, over 85% seen once; the top ten hold 1.6%. Sequencing used CD4+ T cells from blood (PBMCs), obtained 12 months after the transplant. The origin of the receptors is a human patient who received a combined kidney and bone marrow transplant. T cells may partly derive from the graft donor. Each CDR3 is given with its conserved first and last residue. The D gene is left open where the match is weak. The size field is filled for only some rows; it gives once, few, many or a size class.

j_call clone_size v_call d_call cdr3_aa cdr3_nt
TRBJ2-7 . TRBV19 TRBD1 CASSLKTGTGTYEQYF TGTGCCAGTAGTCTTAAGACCGGGACAGGGACCTACGAGCAGTACTTC
TRBJ1-2 . TRBV29-1 . CSVTTGGANYGYTF TGCAGCGTCACGACGGGAGGGGCTAACTATGGCTACACCTTC
TRBJ1-1 . TRBV4-2 . CASSHVTGFFNTEAFF TGTGCCAGCAGCCATGTGACAGGATTCTTTAACACTGAAGCTTTCTTT
TRBJ2-5 . TRBV19 TRBD2 CASSIDGGRAVETQYF TGTGCCAGTAGTATAGATGGCGGGAGGGCGGTGGAGACCCAGTACTTC
TRBJ1-6 . TRBV30 TRBD1 CAWSMSRGLRSNSPLHF TGTGCCTGGAGCATGAGCAGGGGGCTTAGAAGTAATTCACCCCTCCACTTT
TRBJ1-2 . TRBV16 . CASSWDSGESVGYTF TGTGCCAGCAGCTGGGACTCTGGGGAGTCGGTTGGCTACACCTTC
TRBJ1-4 . TRBV5-1 TRBD1 CASSPGTAATNEKLFF TGCGCCAGCAGCCCAGGGACAGCTGCAACTAATGAAAAACTGTTTTTT
TRBJ2-5 . TRBV11-3 TRBD2 CASSLAAGLAGGLETQYF TGTGCCAGCAGCTTAGCCGCGGGGCTAGCGGGAGGCTTGGAGACCCAGTACTTC
TRBJ2-4 . TRBV5-1 . CASYREKVQNIQYF TGCGCCAGTTATAGGGAGAAAGTCCAAAACATTCAGTACTTC
TRBJ1-2 . TRBV18 . CASSPPGLYYGYTF TGTGCCAGCTCACCCCCGGGACTCTACTATGGCTACACCTTC
TRBJ2-5 . TRBV7-2 . CASSLAGTLETQYF TGTGCCAGCAGCTTAGCTGGGACTTTAGAGACCCAGTACTTC
TRBJ2-7 . TRBV27 . CASSTLWGESYEQYF TGTGCCAGCAGCACCCTGTGGGGGGAGTCCTACGAGCAGTACTTC
TRBJ1-3 few TRBV14 . CASMKQTGNTIYF TGTGCCAGCATGAAGCAAACTGGAAACACCATATATTTT
TRBJ2-7 . TRBV5-4 . CASSLPGGRSYEQYF TGTGCCAGCAGCCTCCCCGGGGGTAGGTCCTACGAGCAGTACTTC
TRBJ1-2 . TRBV7-3 . CASSSSGGDGYTF TGTGCCAGCAGCTCCTCCGGGGGGGATGGCTACACCTTC
TRBJ1-5 . TRBV5-1 . CASSIDSNQPQHF TGCGCCAGCAGCATAGATAGCAATCAGCCCCAGCATTTT
TRBJ2-1 . TRBV5-4 . CASSLGTPRGNEQFF TGTGCCAGCAGCTTGGGGACCCCCCGGGGGAATGAGCAGTTCTTC
TRBJ1-4 . TRBV25-1 . CASSEFPGRLTNEKLFF TGTGCCAGCAGTGAATTCCCAGGTCGGCTAACTAATGAAAAACTGTTTTTT
TRBJ2-2 . TRBV2 TRBD1 CASRERTGTGELFF TGTGCCAGCAGGGAAAGGACAGGGACCGGGGAGCTGTTTTTT
TRBJ2-1 . TRBV6-1 TRBD1 CASSDQGAYNEQFF TGTGCCAGCAGTGACCAGGGGGCTTACAATGAGCAGTTCTTC
TRBJ1-1 . TRBV7-6 TRBD1 CASSLVGTGVTEAFF TGTGCCAGCAGCTTAGTTGGGACAGGGGTTACTGAAGCTTTCTTT
TRBJ2-5 . TRBV4-3 . CASSQGGRTTEETQYF TGCGCCAGCAGCCAAGGAGGACGGACTACGGAAGAGACCCAGTACTTC
TRBJ2-5 . TRBV2 . CASSAVRDKQETQYF TGTGCCAGCAGTGCGGTCCGGGACAAACAAGAGACCCAGTACTTC
TRBJ2-7 few TRBV19 . CASNDAGASWDEQYF TGTGCCAGTAACGATGCGGGGGCTTCTTGGGACGAGCAGTACTTC
TRBJ2-4 . TRBV29-1 TRBD2 CSVSGLAGAHLAKNIQYF TGCAGCGTTTCTGGACTAGCGGGGGCCCACTTAGCCAAAAACATTCAGTACTTC
TRBJ2-7 few TRBV28 . CASSSQSKGGDSYEQYF TGTGCCAGCAGTTCCCAGAGTAAGGGCGGGGACTCCTACGAGCAGTACTTC
TRBJ2-1 . TRBV9 . CASSVGDTYNEQFF TGTGCCAGCAGCGTAGGGGACACTTACAATGAGCAGTTCTTC
TRBJ2-1 . TRBV5-1 TRBD1 CASTSRDRDYNEQFF TGCGCCAGCACTAGCCGGGACAGGGATTACAATGAGCAGTTCTTC
TRBJ1-2 . TRBV2 TRBD1 CASSEPRRGSGGKVYGYTF TGTGCCAGCAGTGAGCCAAGGCGAGGATCAGGGGGTAAGGTCTATGGCTACACCTTC
TRBJ1-2 . TRBV23-1 TRBD1 CASGPGQGPNYGYTF TGCGCCAGCGGCCCAGGACAGGGCCCGAACTATGGCTACACCTTC
TRBJ2-3 . TRBV5-4 TRBD2 CASSFKRGGPGEGTQYF TGTGCCAGCAGCTTTAAGCGGGGGGGCCCGGGGGAAGGTACGCAGTATTTT
TRBJ1-1 . TRBV11-3 . CASSLKPYTEAFF TGTGCCAGCAGCTTAAAGCCATACACTGAAGCTTTCTTT
TRBJ2-1 . TRBV27 TRBD1 CASRQTGDRVSPNEQFF TGTGCCAGCAGGCAAACAGGGGACAGGGTAAGCCCCAATGAGCAGTTCTTC
TRBJ1-3 . TRBV7-9 . CASSLNALSSGNTIYF TGTGCCAGCAGCTTAAACGCCCTGAGCTCTGGAAACACCATATATTTT